This TCR beta chain was sequenced during a study of blood T cell repertoires in COVID-19. Study at large: PBMCs, B-cell-depleted T cells, or T cells provided the cDNA or gDNA that made up the material.

Authors' processing steps: How many nucleated cells were present was estimated from reference gene primer amplification. Produced via immunoSEQ multiplex PCR; TCRdb's table is partial and in-frame only. V, J and clone size are taken as reported in that table, and D and trimming were inferred from the DNA itself. Of hundreds of thousands of clones in the sample, approximately 86% were seen once. V dropped 5 bases and J dropped 5; count of bases not matched to a gene: 5. Germline CDR1 is MNHEY and CDR2 is SVGEGT. The CDR3 covers 15 residues. This receptor was taken from a woman aged 60 to 75 with COVID-19, enrolled during active disease. The genes are TRBV6-2 or TRBV6-3 and TRBJ2-3, with 12 bases matching TRBD2. Source material: peripheral blood. The CDR3 region has the DNA TGTGCCAGCAGTGAGACTAGCGGGGGAAGAGATACGCAGTATTTT. Its translation: CASSETSGGRDTQYF.